This T cell receptor beta chain was sequenced in a study of shared T cell receptors in the human thymus. Sequencing used immunoSEQ multiplex PCR; TCRdb keeps in-frame clones, though not all of them. There are 65,000 to 70,000 clones in the sample; about 96% occur only once, and around 0.03% lies in the top ten. The CDR3 is 15 residues long. V was pared by 4 bases and J by 8 bases, with 20 bases between. CDR1 is LNHDA, CDR2 SQIVND, per germline (reference sequence). This rearrangement joins TRBV19 to TRBJ1-2, with a tentative D call TRBD1 (5 bases). The TCR sequence derives from a human donor. Source material: thymocytes. CDR3 sequence: CASSNPAGGNEGYTF. CDR3 nucleotide sequence: TGTGCCAGTAGTAACCCGGCTGGGGGGAACGAGGGCTACACCTTC.